This TCR beta chain was retrieved from a study of cytomegalovirus exposure and HLA in healthy donors. The germline V gene encodes CDR1 SGHNT and CDR2 YYREEE (reference sequence). V was pared by 4 bases and J by 2 bases, with 8 bases of the junction left unmatched. The CDR3 has 15 residues. This clone has more than one count but fewer than ten. With 60 Vbeta and 13 Jbeta primers, the PCR was carried out. In the authors' workflow: Later analysis identified tens of millions of unique TCR beta chains, around 10 million shared. Measured with immunoSEQ multiplex PCR; TCRdb has only the in-frame clones, and not every one. The V and J calls and clone size were taken over from that table, and D and trimming were inferred from the DNA. The data contain approximately 120,000 clones, around 78% of them seen just once; the ten biggest clones take up 3.6%.

Sequenced: PBMCs. The chain employs TRBV5-4 and TRBJ2-7; 8 positions agree with TRBD1. This clonotype was obtained from a man between 40 and 49 years old in good health and CMV-seronegative. Here the CDR3 reads CASSRIDRGTYEQYF. The CDR3 DNA follows: TGTGCCAGCAGCAGAATCGACAGGGGAACCTACGAGCAGTACTTC.